One sample yielded the 27 T cell receptor beta chains listed below, sequenced in a study of T cells in localized non-small cell lung cancer. Clones were sequenced by immunoSEQ multiplex PCR, and TCRdb holds only the in-frame ones, with some missing. The sample carries tens of thousands of clones, more than 65% recorded once. Sample: PBMCs, taken before any cancer treatment. Every receptor here comes from a man aged 35 to 69 with stage II lung adenocarcinoma.

The chain employs TRBV15 and TRBJ2-1; D is uncertain. With 5 bases removed from V and 0 bases from J, the gap between germline ends came to 14 bases. The length of the CDR3 is 16 residues. Germline-derived CDR1 and CDR2 are LNHNV and YYDKDF (reference sequence). DNA of the CDR3: TGTGCCACCAGCCTTGGATCCTCGACCTCCTACAATGAGCAGTTCTTC. Its translation is CATSLGSSTSYNEQFF. The whole variable domain, filled in from reference TRBV15 and TRBJ2-1, reads DAMVIQNPRYQVTQFGKPVTLSCSQTLNHNVMYWYQQKSSQAPKLLFHYYDKDFNNEADTPDNFQSRRPNTSFCFLDIRSPGLGDTAMYLCATSLGSSTSYNEQFFGPGTRLTVL.

This clone has just a few counts. The V gene is TRBV28, the J gene TRBJ1-5; a possible D gene is TRBD1 (5 bases). This CDR3 has 13 amino acids. V was clipped by 7 bases and J by 7 bases, with 14 bases between them. Germline CDR1 reads MDHEN; CDR2 reads SYDVKM. CDR3 nucleotide sequence: TGTGCCAGCAACCTTCAGGGTGCCCAGCCCCAGCATTTT. Residues: CASNLQGAQPQHF.

This clone is medium-sized. The chain carries TRBV7-8 and TRBJ1-5; D not resolved. The germline V and J ends were trimmed by 1 base and 7 bases, with 8 bases remaining between them. The CDR3 extends over 13 amino acids. Germline V gene sequence: CDR1 SGHVS, CDR2 FQNEAQ. The CDR3 coding sequence is TGTGCCAGCAGCTTAGAAGGGTTCCAGCCCCAGCATTTT. It yields the protein CASSLEGFQPQHF.

This clone turned up a few times. This sequence joins TRBV6-6 and TRBJ2-7; a weak D match, TRBD1 (6 bases). With 6 bases removed from V and 12 bases from J, the gap between germline ends came to 24 bases. Germline V CDR1 and CDR2: MNHNY, SVGAGI (reference sequence). The CDR3 is 14 residues long. The CDR3 DNA follows: TGTGCCAGCAGCCAAACCGGACAGTCAAGTCGAGGGTACTTC. Encoded protein: CASSQTGQSSRGYF.

This clone was found a few times. The V gene is TRBV6-1, the J gene TRBJ2-6, with D possibly TRBD1 on 5 matching bases. The germline V and J ends were trimmed by 7 bases and 2 bases, with 6 bases remaining between them. CDR1 is MNHNS, CDR2 SASEGT, per germline. The CDR3 spans 13 residues. The CDR3 region has the DNA TGTGCCAGCATCAGGGCTGGGGCCAACGTCCTGACTTTC. Translating it yields CASIRAGANVLTF.

The V call is TRBV2, the J call TRBJ1-1, with D possibly matching TRBD1 (6 bases). CDR3 length: 14 amino acids. Trimming removed 5 bases from V and 1 base from J, with 11 bases in between. The germline V gene has CDR1 SNHLY and CDR2 FYNNEI. Here the CDR3 DNA reads TGTGCCAGCAGTCCTCAGGGGCCGAACACTGAAGCTTTCTTT. This translates into CASSPQGPNTEAFF.

CDR3 nucleotides: TGCGCCAGCAGCCCGGGCCAAAACTCTGGGGCCAACGTCCTGACTTTC. The encoded protein is CASSPGQNSGANVLTF. The chain couples TRBV5-1 to TRBJ2-6; D unclear. Looked up from germline, CDR1 is SGHRS and CDR2 is YFSETQ. This CDR3 is built from 16 residues. V was trimmed by 4 bases and J by 0 bases, leaving 11 bases between them.

This chain links TRBV7-2 with TRBJ1-1, with 7 bases aligning to TRBD1. The CDR3 totals 16 residues. Per the germline V gene, CDR1 is SGHTA and CDR2 is FQGNSA. The trim removed 5 bases at V and 0 bases at J, leaving 9 bases unmatched. CDR3 amino acids: CASSDAGQLLNTEAFF. CDR3 nucleotides: TGTGCCAGCAGCGACGCGGGACAGCTTTTGAACACTGAAGCTTTCTTT.

The chain combines TRBV5-1 with TRBJ2-1; 12 bases map to TRBD1. The CDR3 length is 16 residues. Germline CDR1 and CDR2: SGHRS and YFSETQ. The junction had 8 bases not matched to a gene; V was cut back by 2 bases and J by 8 bases. The DNA of the CDR3 is TGCGCCAGCAGCTTTACCGGGACAGGGGGCTGGGATGAGCAGTTCTTC. Its translation: CASSFTGTGGWDEQFF. The full variable domain, completed using reference TRBV5-1 and TRBJ2-1, is KAGVTQTPRYLIKTRGQQVTLSCSPISGHRSVSWYQQTPGQGLQFLFEYFSETQRNKGNFPGRFSGRQFSNSRSEMNVSTLELGDSALYLCASSFTGTGGWDEQFFGPGTRLTVL.

V is TRBV6-1 and J is TRBJ1-5, with D perhaps TRBD1 (6 bases). Germline V CDR1 and CDR2: MNHNS, SASEGT. Trimming pared 4 bases from V and 4 bases from J, leaving 14 bases between. CDR3 length equals 15 residues. The CDR3 spells CASSGDSGANQPQHF. The DNA for the CDR3 is TGTGCCAGCAGTGGAGACTCAGGGGCAAATCAGCCCCAGCATTTT.

The CDR3 coding sequence is TGCGCCAGCAGCCAAGCTTCCGGGACACTTTCAACTAATGAAAAACTGTTTTTT. Protein sequence: CASSQASGTLSTNEKLFF. This chain links TRBV4-3 with TRBJ1-4; D may be TRBD1 (6 bases). Germline V gene sequence: CDR1 LGHNA, CDR2 YSLEER. The CDR3 spans 18 residues. V was pared by 1 base and J by 0 bases, with 15 bases between.

The chain combines TRBV10-3 with TRBJ1-1; D uncertain. V was clipped by 0 bases and J by 5 bases, with 4 bases between them. Germline assignment: CDR1 ENHRY and CDR2 SYGVKD. This CDR3 spans 12 amino acids. The CDR3 DNA is TGTGCCATCAGTGAGTCAAGGACTGAAGCTTTCTTT. This encodes CAISESRTEAFF.

Concerning this clone: Other nucleotide sequences from this sample produce the same CDR3. V usage is TRBV5-5 and J usage is TRBJ1-1, with 8 bases matching TRBD1. The V segment lost 4 bases and the J segment 4 bases; nucleotides outside the gene matches: 3. CDR1 is SGHKS, CDR2 YYEKEE, per germline (reference sequence). This CDR3 region has 13 residues. CDR3 DNA: TGTGCCAGCAGCCCAGACAGGGGCACTGAAGCTTTCTTT. Its protein product is CASSPDRGTEAFF.

This sequence joins TRBV5-1 and TRBJ2-1; 8 bases map to TRBD1. Germline V CDR1 and CDR2: SGHRS, YFSETQ. CDR3 size: 14 residues. Trimming at V came to 6 bases and at J to 9 bases, leaving 11 bases not matched to a gene. The CDR3 bases are TGCGCCAGCACTCGTCAGGGGGCGGACGGTGAGCAGTTCTTC. The encoded protein is CASTRQGADGEQFF.

The rearrangement uses TRBV14 and TRBJ2-7; no firm D call. V was shortened by 1 base and J by 7 bases, with 5 bases between the two germline ends. The CDR3 extends over 11 amino acids. Germline lookup yields CDR1 SGHDN and CDR2 FVKESK. This chain's CDR3 is CASSQVGEQYF. The CDR3, as DNA: TGTGCCAGCAGCCAAGTGGGGGAGCAGTACTTC.

This clone was counted a few times. This chain joins TRBV6-6 and TRBJ2-5; no clear D gene. Germline CDR1 is MNHNY and CDR2 is SVGAGI (reference sequence). CDR3 size: 11 residues. The ends were cut back, 6 bases at V and 2 bases at J, with 4 bases in the middle. The CDR3 DNA follows: TGTGCCAGCAGGGAGCAAGAGACCCAGTACTTC. Protein: CASREQETQYF.

The chain links TRBV2 to TRBJ2-4; weak D call: TRBD1 (5 bases). From germline, CDR1 is SNHLY and CDR2 FYNNEI. The CDR3 contains 14 residues. Trimming removed 7 bases from V and 0 bases from J, with 10 bases in between. As DNA, the CDR3 is TGTGCCAGCAAAGCCAGGGTAGCCAAAAACATTCAGTACTTC. Translated, it gives CASKARVAKNIQYF. The full variable domain, with the rest looked up from reference TRBV2 and TRBJ2-4, is EPEVTQTPSHQVTQMGQEVILRCVPISNHLYFYWYRQILGQKVEFLVSFYNNEISEKSEIFDDQFSVERPDGSNFTLKIRSTKLEDSAMYFCASKARVAKNIQYFGAGTRLSVL.

The rearrangement uses TRBV4-3 and TRBJ2-4; 7 bases align to TRBD1. Germline-derived CDR1 and CDR2 are LGHNA and YSLEER. There are 13 residues in the CDR3. Trimming took 5 bases from V and 4 from J; bases not matched to a gene: 2. CDR3 nucleotide sequence: TGCGCCAGCAGCACGGACAGGAAAAACATTCAGTACTTC. Encoded protein: CASSTDRKNIQYF.

This clone is medium-sized within its sample. The same CDR3 also results from other DNA sequences found in this sample. The V call is TRBV7-6, the J call TRBJ1-2, with a tentative D call TRBD1 (5 bases). Per germline, CDR1 SGHVS and CDR2 FNYEAQ. This CDR3 has 14 amino acids. Trimming removed 1 base at V and 8 bases at J, with 14 bases between. CDR3 coding DNA: TGTGCCAGCAGCTTAGGGATCGGGGGTCGAGGCTACACCTTC. Amino acid sequence: CASSLGIGGRGYTF.

The chain links TRBV11-2 to TRBJ2-7; 8 bases line up with TRBD2. The CDR3 is 15 residues long. Looked up from germline, CDR1 is SGHAT and CDR2 is FQNNGV. V gave up 1 base and J gave up 6 bases; unmatched junction bases: 8. CDR3 bases: TGTGCCAGCAGCTTAGGCGGGGGGTTAACTCGCGAGCAGTACTTC. Its protein is CASSLGGGLTREQYF.

This clone came up a few times. The V call is TRBV19, the J call TRBJ1-1, with 9 positions matching TRBD1. The junction had 9 bases not matched to a gene; V was cut back by 6 bases and J by 1 base. CDR1 LNHDA and CDR2 SQIVND come from the germline V gene (reference sequence). The CDR3 has 16 amino acids. This CDR3 is CASRKGTGLANTEAFF. The CDR3 nucleotides are TGTGCCAGTAGAAAAGGGACAGGGTTAGCGAACACTGAAGCTTTCTTT.

The chain has TRBV2 and TRBJ2-2; no definite D call. The CDR3 covers 14 residues. V was clipped by 7 bases and J by 2 bases, with 11 bases between them. Germline lookup yields CDR1 SNHLY and CDR2 FYNNEI. The CDR3 nucleotides read TGTGCCAGCAAAAAAGACACCAACACCGGGGAGCTGTTTTTT. It translates to CASKKDTNTGELFF.

This clone was seen a handful of times. The V call is TRBV5-8, the J call TRBJ2-1; D perhaps matches TRBD2 (5 bases). The V and J ends lost 2 bases and 6 bases respectively, with 6 bases between them. Germline values: CDR1 SGHTS, CDR2 YDEGEE. This CDR3 contains 12 residues. The CDR3 reads CASSLGLNEQFF. The CDR3 DNA reads as TGTGCCAGCAGCTTAGGACTCAATGAGCAGTTCTTC. Complete variable domain (other parts from reference TRBV5-8 and TRBJ2-1): EAGVTQSPTHLIKTRGQQATLRCSPISGHTSVYWYQQALGLGLQFLLWYDEGEERNRGNFPPRFSGRQFPNYSSELNVNALELEDSALYLCASSLGLNEQFFGPGTRLTVL.

There are a few counts of this clone. The chain combines TRBV5-1 with TRBJ2-7; 7 nucleotides line up with TRBD1. CDR1 and CDR2 (germline): SGHRS, YFSETQ. Germline trimming cut 4 bases from V and 1 base from J; bases unmatched to any gene: 8. The CDR3 has 15 amino acids. For the CDR3, the DNA is TGCGCCAGCAGCCCCCGGGGACAGACTTCCTACGAGCAGTACTTC. It specifies CASSPRGQTSYEQYF.

The genes are TRBV4-1 and TRBJ2-2; the D call may be TRBD1 or TRBD2 (5 bases each). Looked up from germline, CDR1 is MGHRA and CDR2 is YSYEKL. CDR3 length: 16 amino acids. The V and J ends lost 0 bases and 2 bases respectively, with 10 bases between them. The CDR3 nucleotides read TGCGCCAGCAGCCAAGATGGGACGCTCAACACCGGGGAGCTGTTTTTT. Protein: CASSQDGTLNTGELFF.

The rearrangement links TRBV11-3 to TRBJ2-5, with 9 bases that match TRBD2. Germline V CDR1 and CDR2: SGHNT, YENEEA. V shed 1 base and J 1 base; nucleotides not matched to a gene: 4. The CDR3 length is 16 residues. CDR3 amino acids: CASSLGGSGSQETQYF. CDR3 nucleotides: TGTGCCAGCAGCTTAGGCGGTAGCGGGAGCCAAGAGACCCAGTACTTC.

The chain links TRBV6-6 to TRBJ2-1; no clear D gene. Trimming removed 7 bases at V and 0 bases at J, with 10 bases between. Germline-derived CDR1 and CDR2 are MNHNY and SVGAGI (reference sequence). CDR3 length: 14 residues. CDR3 protein: CASTDSGSYNEQFF. The CDR3 DNA follows: TGTGCCAGCACCGACTCGGGCTCCTACAATGAGCAGTTCTTC.